This paragraph reports one T cell receptor (beta chain). Only patients with CD8+CD57+ cell expansion on flow cytometry were chosen for sequencing. Germline CDR1 is KGHDR and CDR2 is SFDVKD. Trimming shortened V by 12 bases and J by 2 bases, and 14 bases separated the two germline ends. The CDR3 runs to 13 residues. This entry comes from a study of CD8+CD57+ T cells in acquired aplastic anemia. The overall study: DNA from sorted CD4+ and CD8+ cells averaged roughly 3.2 ug.

CDR3 and TCR beta VDJ profiling relied on a genomic DNA template. TCRdb re-called the reads through MiXCR, storing one row per CDR3 protein. The sample consists of about 160,000 distinct CDR3 sequences, more than 45% of them appearing once. This chain links TRBV24-1 with TRBJ2-3; no clear D. Sequencing used sorted CD4+, CD8+, or CD8+CD57+ T cells (not recorded which) from PBMCs. The sequence was collected from a human donor with aplastic anemia. DNA of the CDR3: TGTGCCGCCTCCGCCGGAAACACAGATACGCAGTATTTT. Encoded protein: CAASAGNTDTQYF.